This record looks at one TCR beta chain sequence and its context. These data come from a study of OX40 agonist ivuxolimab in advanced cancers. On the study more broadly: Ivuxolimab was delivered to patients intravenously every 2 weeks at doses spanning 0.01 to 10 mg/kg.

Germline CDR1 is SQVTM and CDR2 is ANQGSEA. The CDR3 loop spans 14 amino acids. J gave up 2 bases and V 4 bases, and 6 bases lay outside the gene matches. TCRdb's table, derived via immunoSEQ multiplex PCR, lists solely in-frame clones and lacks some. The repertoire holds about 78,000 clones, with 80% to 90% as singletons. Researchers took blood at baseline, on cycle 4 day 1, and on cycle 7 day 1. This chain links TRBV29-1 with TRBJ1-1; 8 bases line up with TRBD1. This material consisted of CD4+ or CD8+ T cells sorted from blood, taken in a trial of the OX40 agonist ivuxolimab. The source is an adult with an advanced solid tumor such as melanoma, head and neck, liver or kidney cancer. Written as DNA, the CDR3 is TGCAGCGTTGCCGACACAGGGGGAAACACTGAAGCTTTCTTT. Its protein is CSVADTGGNTEAFF.